What follows are 26 T cell receptor beta chains derived from one specimen sequenced in a study of siplizumab effects on memory and regulatory T cells (dated 2019 in TCRdb). To prepare the library, the immunoSEQ multiplex PCR assay was applied. As stored in TCRdb, this immuneACCESS dataset retains in-frame rearrangements with V and J assigned. A fraction of the clones does not appear; measured against another copy, unresolved V genes explain less than half of the discrepancy, and the remainder lacks a known reason. The sample contains more than 60,000 clones, 90% to 95% of them found a single time. The ten largest account for 4.5% to 5% of the sample. Material: CD8+ T cells sorted from blood. These receptors all stem from a human donor in good health.

The chain joins TRBV29-1 to TRBJ2-1, with D hard to call. The CDR3 is made up of 12 amino acids. In germline, CDR1 is SQVTM, CDR2 ANQGSEA. Between the trimmed V and J ends, which lost 5 bases and 7 bases, there was a span of 12 bases. For the CDR3, the DNA is TGCAGCGTTATTGGGAAAGGAAATGAGCAGTTCTTC. This gives the protein CSVIGKGNEQFF.

DNA of the CDR3: TGTGCCAGCAGCTTCTCGGGGACTAGCGTGTACAGTACTTCTTACGAGCAGTACTTC. This translates into CASSFSGTSVYSTSYEQYF. The V and J genes are TRBV13 and TRBJ2-7; 10 nucleotides align to TRBD2. Trimming removed 3 bases from V and 4 bases from J; junction bases left unmatched: 18. Germline V gene data show CDR1 as PRHDT and CDR2 as FYEKMQ (reference sequence). The CDR3 has 19 amino acids.

The chain joins TRBV7-9 to TRBJ1-1; 7 bases line up with TRBD1. The CDR3 has 13 amino acids. The V and J ends lost 5 bases and 6 bases, in that order; junction bases with no gene match: 6. Germline assignment: CDR1 SEHNR and CDR2 FQNEAQ (reference sequence). The CDR3 DNA sequence: TGTGCCAGCAGCGGCGAGGGGGCCGCTGAAGCTTTCTTT. Protein sequence: CASSGEGAAEAFF.

The chain couples TRBV27 to TRBJ2-1, with D perhaps TRBD2 (6 bases). Trimming took 8 bases from V and 0 from J, leaving 11 bases between them. The CDR3 is 14 residues long. Germline loops: CDR1 MNHEY, CDR2 SMNVEV (reference sequence). The CDR3 here is CASGDSSSYNEQFF. The CDR3 DNA reads TGTGCCAGCGGGGACTCAAGCTCCTACAATGAGCAGTTCTTC.

V is TRBV11-2 and J is TRBJ2-6; TRBD1 agrees at 9 bases. CDR1 SGHAT and CDR2 FQNNGV come from the germline V gene. Trimming took 4 bases from V and 3 from J; bases not matched to a gene: 10. The length of the CDR3 is 18 residues. The CDR3, as DNA: TGTGCCAGCAGCTCCATAGGACAGGGGCCACTTGGGGCCAACGTCCTGACTTTC. Its translation is CASSSIGQGPLGANVLTF.

This sequence joins TRBV7-9 and TRBJ1-1; tentative D call: TRBD1 (5 bases). V lost 2 bases and J 10 bases, leaving 20 bases between the germline ends. The CDR3 contains 15 residues. Germline CDR1 is SEHNR and CDR2 is FQNEAQ (reference sequence). CDR3 sequence reads: CASSLIGRDPTAAFF. The CDR3 DNA sequence: TGTGCCAGCAGCTTAATCGGCCGGGACCCAACGGCAGCTTTCTTT. The complete variable domain, with remaining parts taken from reference TRBV7-9 and TRBJ1-1, reads DTGVSQNPRHKITKRGQNVTFRCDPISEHNRLYWYRQTLGQGPEFLTYFQNEAQLEKSRLLSDRFSAERPKGSFSTLEIQRTEQGDSAMYLCASSLIGRDPTAAFFGQGTRLTVV.

V is TRBV2 and J is TRBJ2-1; 10 bases agree with TRBD2. CDR3 length: 13 amino acids. CDR1 and CDR2 (germline): SNHLY, FYNNEI. V lost 10 bases and J lost 3; bases outside the gene matches: 3. CDR3 residues: CAIERGGYNEQFF. The CDR3, as DNA: TGTGCCATCGAGCGGGGGGGCTACAATGAGCAGTTCTTC.

V and J are TRBV9 and TRBJ2-3; TRBD2 aligns across 10 bases. V was pared by 2 bases and J by 3 bases, with 3 bases of the junction left unmatched. The germline V gene has CDR1 SGDLS and CDR2 YYNGEE. There are 15 residues in the CDR3. CDR3 sequence reads: CASSVSGGRTDTQYF. In DNA form, the CDR3 reads TGTGCCAGCAGCGTTAGCGGGGGGAGAACAGATACGCAGTATTTT.

The rearrangement uses TRBV13 and TRBJ2-5; D is unclear. CDR1 is PRHDT and CDR2 is FYEKMQ in the germline V gene (reference sequence). The CDR3 totals 13 residues. Trimming left V 0 bases short and J 10 bases short, with 12 bases between. The CDR3 DNA reads TGTGCCAGCAGCTTAGGCAGGAGCGACCTCCAGTACTTC. Translating it yields CASSLGRSDLQYF.

Details on this clone: The same CDR3 arises from other DNA sequences in this sample as well. The CDR3 region has the DNA TGTGCCAGCAGTACGGGACAGAGGGATATCTCCTACGAGCAGTACTTC. It specifies CASSTGQRDISYEQYF. This chain joins TRBV2 and TRBJ2-7; 7 positions agree with TRBD1. Germline-derived CDR1 and CDR2 are SNHLY and FYNNEI. The V and J ends lost 5 bases and 0 bases, in that order; junction bases with no gene match: 10. The CDR3 consists of 16 residues.

The CDR3 loop reads CSVGRDRAIYEQYF. CDR3 sequence (DNA): TGCAGCGTTGGCCGGGACAGGGCAATCTACGAGCAGTACTTC. The rearrangement joins TRBV29-1 to TRBJ2-7; 9 bases are shared with TRBD1. Germline lookup yields CDR1 SQVTM and CDR2 ANQGSEA. This CDR3 has 14 amino acids. The junction had 7 bases not matched to a gene; V was cut back by 4 bases and J by 3 bases.

This clone was recorded once. The V and J genes are TRBV13 and TRBJ2-7; D gene uncertain. Per the germline V gene, CDR1 is PRHDT and CDR2 is FYEKMQ (reference sequence). The CDR3 consists of 12 residues. The V and J ends lost 1 base and 6 bases respectively, with 7 bases between them. CDR3 sequence (DNA): TGTGCCAGCAGCTTAGTATCGGGCGAGCAGTACTTC. It encodes CASSLVSGEQYF.

The V and J genes are TRBV28 and TRBJ2-3, with D possibly TRBD2 on 5 matching bases. Germline CDR1 is MDHEN and CDR2 is SYDVKM. V lost 1 base, J lost 6 bases, and 8 bases lay in between. CDR3 length: 13 residues. The CDR3 reads CASSLLAGDTQYF. CDR3 coding DNA: TGTGCCAGCAGTTTATTGGCGGGTGATACGCAGTATTTT. The complete variable domain, with remaining parts taken from reference TRBV28 and TRBJ2-3, reads DVKVTQSSRYLVKRTGEKVFLECVQDMDHENMFWYRQDPGLGLRLIYFSYDVKMKEKGDIPEGYSVSREKKERFSLILESASTNQTSMYLCASSLLAGDTQYFGPGTRLTVL.

The gene calls are TRBV4-3 and TRBJ2-7; D may be TRBD1 (6 bases). Germline loops: CDR1 LGHNA, CDR2 YSLEER. The CDR3 is made up of 15 amino acids. V dropped 0 bases and J dropped 2 bases, with 11 bases sitting between them. Here the CDR3 DNA reads TGCGCCAGCAGCCAAGATCGGGGACAAGCCTACGAGCAGTACTTC. Its protein product is CASSQDRGQAYEQYF.

This chain joins TRBV27 and TRBJ1-3; D is undetermined. V dropped 10 bases and J dropped 7 bases, with 11 bases sitting between them. Germline loops: CDR1 MNHEY, CDR2 SMNVEV (reference sequence). This CDR3 comprises 11 residues. The CDR3 here is CATRAANTIYF. CDR3 bases: TGTGCCACCAGAGCGGCTAACACCATATATTTT.

V and J are TRBV7-2 and TRBJ2-2; 7 nucleotides agree with TRBD1. V lost 4 bases and J lost 7; bases outside the gene matches: 12. CDR3 length equals 16 residues. Germline values: CDR1 SGHTA, CDR2 FQGNSA. The CDR3 region is CASSYGTEVDGGELFF. As DNA, the CDR3 is TGTGCCAGCAGCTACGGGACAGAAGTAGATGGCGGGGAGCTGTTTTTT. Drawing the rest from reference TRBV7-2 and TRBJ2-2, the complete variable domain is GAGVSQSPSNKVTEKGKDVELRCDPISGHTALYWYRQSLGQGLEFLIYFQGNSAPDKSGLPSDRFSAERTGGSVSTLTIQRTQQEDSAVYLCASSYGTEVDGGELFFGEGSRLTVL.

The DNA for the CDR3 is TGTGCCAGCAGCATCGACAGGGGTGACGAGCAGTACTTC. Translated: CASSIDRGDEQYF. V is TRBV5-5 and J is TRBJ2-7; 8 bases are a match to TRBD1. The CDR3 is 13 residues long. V shed 4 bases, J shed 5 bases, and the junction held 5 bases outside the gene matches. Germline CDR1 reads SGHKS; CDR2 reads YYEKEE (reference sequence).

The V and J genes are TRBV7-6 and TRBJ2-7; a weak D match, TRBD1 (5 bases). CDR3 length: 14 residues. V was trimmed by 6 bases and J by 7 bases, leaving 19 bases between them. The germline gives CDR1 SGHVS, CDR2 FNYEAQ. Here the CDR3 DNA reads TGTGCCAGCAGATCAGGGCAAGGGGTTGAAGAGCAGTACTTC. Its translation is CASRSGQGVEEQYF.

The chain recombines TRBV4-2 with TRBJ2-2; D is uncertain. Germline assignment: CDR1 LGHNA and CDR2 YNFKEQ. Deletions cut 8 bases from V and 6 bases from J, with 10 bases between. The CDR3 is made up of 12 amino acids. CDR3 DNA sequence: TGTGCCAGCCTAGACTCGGCCGGGGAGCTGTTTTTT. Encoded protein: CASLDSAGELFF.

This clone was found once. The rearrangement uses TRBV4-3 and TRBJ2-2; D may be TRBD2 (5 bases). The CDR3 length is 14 residues. Germline-derived CDR1 and CDR2 are LGHNA and YSLEER. Between the trimmed V and J ends, which lost 4 bases and 5 bases, there was a span of 11 bases. Here the CDR3 reads CASSRGSGTGELFF. The CDR3 DNA reads as TGCGCCAGCAGCCGAGGGAGTGGGACCGGGGAGCTGTTTTTT.

This chain links TRBV5-6 with TRBJ2-1; maybe TRBD1 (6 bases). The CDR3 consists of 14 residues. The germline V and J ends were trimmed by 4 bases and 5 bases, with 13 bases remaining between them. Germline assignment: CDR1 SGHDT and CDR2 YYEEEE. CDR3 residues: CASSPRGGDNEQFF. Here the CDR3 DNA reads TGTGCCAGCAGCCCCAGGGGTGGGGACAATGAGCAGTTCTTC.

The chain links TRBV28 to TRBJ1-2; weak D call: TRBD1 (5 bases). The CDR3 is 13 residues long. Per germline, CDR1 MDHEN and CDR2 SYDVKM. Trimming stripped 3 bases from V and 3 bases from J, with 8 bases between. The chain's CDR3 is CASSLETDYGYTF. The DNA for the CDR3 is TGTGCCAGCAGTTTGGAGACAGACTATGGCTACACCTTC.

This clone was picked up one time. The chain joins TRBV11-2 to TRBJ1-1, with D unresolved. CDR3 size: 14 residues. V was pared by 0 bases and J by 13 bases, with 18 bases between. The V gene's germline CDR1 is SGHAT and CDR2 FQNNGV. CDR3 in DNA: TGTGCCAGCAGCTTAGATTTGGACCCTTCGGGTATTTTCTTT. Translated, it gives CASSLDLDPSGIFF.

This clone was observed once. Additional DNA sequences in this sample encode the identical CDR3. The chain is built from TRBV19 and TRBJ2-7, with D perhaps given as TRBD1 or TRBD2 (6 bases each). The CDR3 is 12 residues long. CDR1 is LNHDA and CDR2 is SQIVND in the germline V gene (reference sequence). V gave up 5 bases and J gave up 6 bases, with 11 bases separating them. The CDR3 loop is CASSYGGGEQYF. DNA of the CDR3: TGTGCCAGTAGTTACGGGGGCGGCGAGCAGTACTTC.

V usage is TRBV11-2 and J usage is TRBJ1-2, with a weak D call TRBD1 (5 bases). CDR3 length equals 14 residues. V was shortened by 5 bases and J by 3 bases, with 13 bases between the two germline ends. Germline CDR1 is SGHAT and CDR2 is FQNNGV. The CDR3 here is CASSARVLDYGYTF. CDR3 DNA: TGTGCCAGCAGCGCCAGGGTTTTGGACTATGGCTACACCTTC.

V and J are TRBV7-9 and TRBJ2-2; D remains unclear. V was pared by 3 bases and J by 2 bases, with 7 bases between. Germline CDR1 is SEHNR and CDR2 is FQNEAQ (reference sequence). This CDR3 spans 14 amino acids. The CDR3 loop is CASSLGSNTGELFF. Here the CDR3 DNA reads TGTGCCAGCAGCTTGGGATCTAACACCGGGGAGCTGTTTTTT.